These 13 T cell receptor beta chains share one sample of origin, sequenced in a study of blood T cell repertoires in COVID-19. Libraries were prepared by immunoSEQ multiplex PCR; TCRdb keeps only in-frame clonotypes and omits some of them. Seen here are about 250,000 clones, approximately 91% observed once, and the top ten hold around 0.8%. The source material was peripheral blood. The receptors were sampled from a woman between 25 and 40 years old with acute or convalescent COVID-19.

In nucleotides, the CDR3 is TGTGCCAGCAGCAAGCTATCCGACAGGAGCGTTGCAACTAATGAAAAACTGTTTTTT. Translation gives CASSKLSDRSVATNEKLFF. The chain couples TRBV21-1 to TRBJ1-4; the table calls TRBD1, which could not be checked here. TRBV21-1 is annotated as a pseudogene. The CDR3 is 19 amino acids.

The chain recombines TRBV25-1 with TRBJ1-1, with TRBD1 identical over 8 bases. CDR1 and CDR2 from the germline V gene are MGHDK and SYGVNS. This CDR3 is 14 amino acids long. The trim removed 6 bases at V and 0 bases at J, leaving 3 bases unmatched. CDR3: CASRQGGLNTEAFF. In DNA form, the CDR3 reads TGTGCCAGCAGACAGGGGGGGCTGAACACTGAAGCTTTCTTT.

CDR3 DNA: TGTGCCAGCAGCCAGACAGGACGAACCTACGAGCAGTACTTC. Protein: CASSQTGRTYEQYF. The chain employs TRBV5-4 and TRBJ2-7, with D perhaps TRBD1 (6 bases). Trimming removed 4 bases from V and 2 bases from J, with 13 bases in between. The CDR3 has 14 amino acids. Looked up from germline, CDR1 is SGHNT and CDR2 is YYREEE (reference sequence).

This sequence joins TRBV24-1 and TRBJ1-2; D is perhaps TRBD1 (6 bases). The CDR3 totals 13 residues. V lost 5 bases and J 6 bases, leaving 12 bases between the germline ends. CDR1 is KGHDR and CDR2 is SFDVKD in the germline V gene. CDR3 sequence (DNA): TGTGCCACCAGTGTCTCGACAGGACATGGCTACACCTTC. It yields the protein CATSVSTGHGYTF.

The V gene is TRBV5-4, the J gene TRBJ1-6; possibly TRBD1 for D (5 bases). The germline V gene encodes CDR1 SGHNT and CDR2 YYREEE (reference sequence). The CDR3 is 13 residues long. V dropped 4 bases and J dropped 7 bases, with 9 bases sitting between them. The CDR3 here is CASSEAGNSPLHF. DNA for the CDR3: TGTGCCAGCAGCGAAGCAGGGAATTCACCCCTCCACTTT.

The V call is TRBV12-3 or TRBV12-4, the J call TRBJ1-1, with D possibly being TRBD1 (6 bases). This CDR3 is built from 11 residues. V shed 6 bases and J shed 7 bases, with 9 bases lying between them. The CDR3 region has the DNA TGTGCCAGCAGACTGACAGGTGAAGCTTTCTTT. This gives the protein CASRLTGEAFF.

In DNA, the CDR3 is TGTGCCAGCAGCCCAAGGACAGGTGGAGAGACCCAGTACTTC. Protein: CASSPRTGGETQYF. The J gene is TRBJ2-5, the V gene TRBV7-2, with 7 bases that match TRBD1. From germline, CDR1 is SGHTA and CDR2 FQGNSA. The length of the CDR3 is 14 residues. Germline trimming cut 5 bases from V and 4 bases from J; bases unmatched to any gene: 7.

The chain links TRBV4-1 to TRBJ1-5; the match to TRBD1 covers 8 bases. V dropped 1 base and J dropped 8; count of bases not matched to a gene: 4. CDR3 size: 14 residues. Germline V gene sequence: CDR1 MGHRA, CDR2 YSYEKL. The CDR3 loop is CASSQADRGKPQHF. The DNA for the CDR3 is TGCGCCAGCAGCCAAGCAGACAGGGGCAAGCCCCAGCATTTT.

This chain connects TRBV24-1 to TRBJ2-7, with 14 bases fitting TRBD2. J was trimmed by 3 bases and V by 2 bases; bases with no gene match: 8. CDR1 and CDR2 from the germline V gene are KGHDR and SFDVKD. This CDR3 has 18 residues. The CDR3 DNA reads TGTGCCACCAGTGATTCTCCGAAAGGGACTAGCGGGAGCTACGAGCAGTACTTC. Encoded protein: CATSDSPKGTSGSYEQYF.

The DNA of the CDR3 is TGTGCCAGTAGTATAGGACCATACAGGGATCAGCCCCAGCATTTT. Translation gives CASSIGPYRDQPQHF. V is TRBV19 and J is TRBJ1-5, with D possibly TRBD1 on 6 matching bases. The CDR3 has 15 amino acids. V lost 1 base, J lost 5 bases, and 12 bases lay in between. Germline CDR1 LNHDA, CDR2 SQIVND (reference sequence). Supplemented by reference TRBV19 and TRBJ1-5, the full variable domain reads DGGITQSPKYLFRKEGQNVTLSCEQNLNHDAMYWYRQDPGQGLRLIYYSQIVNDFQKGDIAEGYSVSREKKESFPLTVTSAQKNPTAFYLCASSIGPYRDQPQHFGDGTRLSIL.

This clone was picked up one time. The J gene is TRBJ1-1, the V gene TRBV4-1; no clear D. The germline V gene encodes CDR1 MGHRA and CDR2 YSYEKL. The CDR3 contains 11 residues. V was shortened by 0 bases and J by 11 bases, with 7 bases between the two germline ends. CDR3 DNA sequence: TGCGCCAGCAGCCAAGAGAGAGGGGCTTTCTTT. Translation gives CASSQERGAFF.

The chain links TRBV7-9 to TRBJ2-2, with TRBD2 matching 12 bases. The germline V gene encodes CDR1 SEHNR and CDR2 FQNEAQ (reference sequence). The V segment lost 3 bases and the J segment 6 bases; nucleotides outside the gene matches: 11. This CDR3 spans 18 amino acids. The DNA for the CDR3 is TGTGCCAGCAGCTTCGCTAGCGGGAGGGCCGGGGTGTCCGGGGAGCTGTTTTTT. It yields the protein CASSFASGRAGVSGELFF.

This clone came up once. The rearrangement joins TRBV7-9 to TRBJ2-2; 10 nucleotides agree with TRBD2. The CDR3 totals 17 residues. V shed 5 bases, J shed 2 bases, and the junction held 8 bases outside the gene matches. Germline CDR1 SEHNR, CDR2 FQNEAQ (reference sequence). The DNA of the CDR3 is TGTGCCAGCAGCCCCATAAGCGGGAGGGGCAACACCGGGGAGCTGTTTTTT. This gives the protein CASSPISGRGNTGELFF.